The rows below give T cell receptor beta chains drawn from one sample of a study of long-term antiretroviral therapy in people with HIV. Produced via immunoSEQ multiplex PCR; TCRdb's table is partial and in-frame only. The sample includes around 15,000 clones, approximately 75% of them seen just once. The specimen comprised unsorted PBMCs, sampled 1.5 years before starting antiretroviral therapy. The source of these receptors is a woman in her fifties or sixties with HIV. CDR3s include the opening cysteine and the closing phenylalanine or tryptophan. The order of the fields is J gene, clone size, V gene, D gene, CDR3 protein, CDR3 DNA. D genes are given only for firm matches. Size is omitted from some rows. Given values are once, few, many or a class for expanded clones.

TRBJ1-1 | once | TRBV7-2 | - | CASSEDSLMNTEAFF | TGTGCCAGCAGCGAGGACAGCCTCATGAACACTGAAGCTTTCTTT
TRBJ2-6 | - | TRBV27 | - | CASSLSTVISGANVLTF | TGTGCCAGCAGTTTATCGACAGTCATCTCTGGGGCCAACGTCCTGACTTTC
TRBJ1-2 | - | TRBV6-1 | TRBD1 | CASRTGAGGYGYTF | TGTGCCAGCAGGACAGGGGCAGGGGGGTATGGCTACACCTTC
TRBJ2-7 | - | TRBV6-5 | - | CASSSGASYEQYF | TGTGCCAGCAGTTCAGGGGCCTCCTACGAGCAGTACTTC
TRBJ2-4 | - | TRBV6-1 | - | CASSDPSAAKNIQYF | TGTGCCAGCAGTGATCCCAGCGCAGCCAAAAACATTCAGTACTTC
TRBJ2-3 | - | TRBV9 | - | CASSVGLGGRTDTQYF | TGTGCCAGCAGCGTAGGACTTGGGGGCAGGACAGATACGCAGTATTTT
TRBJ1-1 | - | TRBV7-6 | - | CASRPQRGGTEAFF | TGTGCCAGCAGGCCTCAGAGAGGAGGCACTGAAGCTTTCTTT
TRBJ1-1 | - | TRBV2 | - | CASSGVILRTEAFF | TGTGCCAGCAGTGGCGTTATCCTGAGGACTGAAGCTTTCTTT
TRBJ1-1 | few | TRBV19 | - | CASSMDSVNTEAFF | TGTGCCAGTAGTATGGACAGTGTGAACACTGAAGCTTTCTTT
TRBJ1-2 | - | TRBV7-8 | TRBD1 | CASSLEARGRGGYTF | TGTGCCAGCAGCTTAGAGGCCAGGGGGCGTGGGGGCTACACCTTC
TRBJ2-1 | - | TRBV29-1 | - | CSVGTLGMGEQFF | TGCAGCGTTGGGACTTTAGGGATGGGTGAGCAGTTCTTC
TRBJ1-1 | - | TRBV14 | - | CASSLARWTEAFF | TGTGCCAGCAGCCTTGCTCGTTGGACTGAAGCTTTCTTT
TRBJ1-2 | - | TRBV27 | TRBD1 | CASSFKAGGYGYTF | TGTGCCAGCAGTTTCAAAGCAGGGGGCTATGGCTACACCTTC
TRBJ2-2 | few | TRBV2 | TRBD1 | CASSGRQGLIAGELFF | TGTGCCAGCAGTGGTAGACAGGGCTTGATCGCCGGGGAGCTGTTTTTT
TRBJ2-6 | once | TRBV18 | - | CASSPDRASGANVLTF | TGTGCCAGCTCACCGGATAGGGCCTCTGGGGCCAACGTCCTGACTTTC
TRBJ1-5 | - | TRBV5-1 | - | CASSPAEGYQPQHF | TGCGCCAGCAGTCCCGCTGAGGGATATCAGCCCCAGCATTTT
TRBJ2-2 | - | TRBV5-1 | - | CASSFSRTGELFF | TGCGCCAGCAGCTTTAGCAGAACCGGGGAGCTGTTTTTT
TRBJ1-1 | - | TRBV19 | - | CASSFRVGDTEAFF | TGTGCCAGTAGTTTCAGGGTTGGGGACACTGAAGCTTTCTTT
TRBJ1-5 | - | TRBV19 | - | CASSPGQYNQPQHF | TGTGCCAGTAGTCCCGGACAGTACAATCAGCCCCAGCATTTT
TRBJ2-5 | - | TRBV5-1 | - | CASSLQTPRETQYF | TGCGCCAGCAGCTTGCAAACACCCCGAGAGACCCAGTACTTC
TRBJ1-1 | once | TRBV7-3 | - | CASSLRQTTEAFF | TGTGCCAGCAGCTTAAGACAGACCACTGAAGCTTTCTTT
TRBJ2-7 | - | TRBV5-6 | - | CASSLGRNVNSYEQYF | TGTGCCAGCAGCTTGGGTCGTAATGTCAACTCCTACGAGCAGTACTTC
TRBJ1-5 | - | TRBV6-5 | TRBD1 | CASSRDRGFNQPQHF | TGTGCCAGCAGTAGGGACAGGGGGTTTAATCAGCCCCAGCATTTT
TRBJ1-2 | - | TRBV9 | - | CASSAHTLPGAHGYTF | TGTGCCAGCAGCGCTCACACCTTACCCGGGGCGCATGGCTACACCTTC
TRBJ2-1 | - | TRBV15 | - | CATKAGQSYNEQFF | TGTGCCACCAAGGCGGGACAGAGTTACAATGAGCAGTTCTTC
TRBJ2-4 | - | TRBV11-3 | TRBD2 | CASSLDRFRTRAKNIQYF | TGTGCCAGCAGCTTAGATCGGTTCAGGACTAGGGCCAAAAACATTCAGTACTTC
TRBJ2-7 | - | TRBV5-4 | TRBD1 | CASQQGQGAREQYF | TGTGCCAGCCAACAGGGACAGGGGGCGCGGGAGCAGTACTTC
TRBJ1-5 | few | TRBV19 | - | CASSIPRQNQPQHF | TGTGCCAGTAGTATACCGCGGCAAAATCAGCCCCAGCATTTT